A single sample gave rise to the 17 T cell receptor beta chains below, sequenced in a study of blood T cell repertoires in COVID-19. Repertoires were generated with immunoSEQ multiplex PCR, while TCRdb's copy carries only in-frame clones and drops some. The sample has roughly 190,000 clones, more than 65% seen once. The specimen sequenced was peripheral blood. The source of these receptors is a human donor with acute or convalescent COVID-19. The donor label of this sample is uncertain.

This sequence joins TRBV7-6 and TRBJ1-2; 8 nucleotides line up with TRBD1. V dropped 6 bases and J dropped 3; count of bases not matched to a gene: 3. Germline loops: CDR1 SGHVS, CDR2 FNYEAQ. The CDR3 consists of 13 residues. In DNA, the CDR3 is TGTGCCAGCAGAGGACAGGGCCACTATGGCTACACCTTC. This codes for CASRGQGHYGYTF.

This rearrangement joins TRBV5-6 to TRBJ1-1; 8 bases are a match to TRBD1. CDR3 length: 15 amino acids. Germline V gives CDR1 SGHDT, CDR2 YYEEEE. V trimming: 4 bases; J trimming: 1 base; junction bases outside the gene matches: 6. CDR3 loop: CASSPLGQGNTEAFF. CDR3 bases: TGTGCCAGCAGCCCCCTTGGACAGGGGAACACTGAAGCTTTCTTT.

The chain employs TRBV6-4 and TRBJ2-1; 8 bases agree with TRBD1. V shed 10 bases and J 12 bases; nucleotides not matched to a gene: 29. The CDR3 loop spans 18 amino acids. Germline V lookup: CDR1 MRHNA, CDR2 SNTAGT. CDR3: CAIPTGGYYVDPSVGQFF. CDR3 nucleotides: TGTGCCATCCCCACAGGGGGATATTACGTTGACCCTTCAGTGGGGCAGTTCTTC.

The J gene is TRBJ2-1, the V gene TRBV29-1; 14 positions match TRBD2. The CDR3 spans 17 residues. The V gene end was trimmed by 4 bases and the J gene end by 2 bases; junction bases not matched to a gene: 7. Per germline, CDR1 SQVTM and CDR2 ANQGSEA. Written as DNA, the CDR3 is TGCAGCGTTGTAACAGGGACTAGCGGGAGAGCCTACAATGAGCAGTTCTTC. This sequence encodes CSVVTGTSGRAYNEQFF.

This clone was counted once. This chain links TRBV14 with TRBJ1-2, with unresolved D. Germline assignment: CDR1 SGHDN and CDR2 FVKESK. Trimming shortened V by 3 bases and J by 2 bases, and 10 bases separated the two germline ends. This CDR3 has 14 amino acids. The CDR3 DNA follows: TGTGCCAGCAGCCAGCAAGGCGGGAACTATGGCTACACCTTC. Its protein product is CASSQQGGNYGYTF.

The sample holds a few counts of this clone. The CDR3 loop is CASSTGTETQYF. As DNA, the CDR3 is TGCGCCAGCAGTACAGGGACGGAGACCCAGTACTTC. The chain has TRBV10-1 and TRBJ2-5; D possibly corresponds to TRBD1 (6 bases). This CDR3 has 12 amino acids. CDR1 WNHNN and CDR2 SYGVQD come from the germline V gene (reference sequence). Trimming took 5 bases from V and 5 from J, leaving 9 bases between them.

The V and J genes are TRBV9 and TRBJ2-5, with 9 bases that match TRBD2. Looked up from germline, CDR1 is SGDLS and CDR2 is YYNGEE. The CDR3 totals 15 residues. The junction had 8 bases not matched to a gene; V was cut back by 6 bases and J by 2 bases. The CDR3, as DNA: TGTGCCAGCACCCCCAGCGGGAGGTGGCAAGAGACCCAGTACTTC. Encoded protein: CASTPSGRWQETQYF.

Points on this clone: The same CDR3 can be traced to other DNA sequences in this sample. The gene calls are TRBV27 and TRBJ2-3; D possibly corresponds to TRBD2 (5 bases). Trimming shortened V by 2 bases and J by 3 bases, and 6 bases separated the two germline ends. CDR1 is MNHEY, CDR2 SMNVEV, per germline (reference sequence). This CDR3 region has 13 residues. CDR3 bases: TGTGCCAGCAGTTTAAGGAGGACAGATACGCAGTATTTT. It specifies CASSLRRTDTQYF.

The CDR3 region is CASRRDSLNTEAFF. CDR3 nucleotides: TGCGCCAGCAGGAGGGACAGCCTGAACACTGAAGCTTTCTTT. The rearrangement links TRBV5-1 to TRBJ1-1; 7 nucleotides agree with TRBD1. CDR1 is SGHRS, CDR2 YFSETQ, per germline. J gave up 0 bases and V 5 bases, and 4 bases lay outside the gene matches. The CDR3 covers 14 residues.

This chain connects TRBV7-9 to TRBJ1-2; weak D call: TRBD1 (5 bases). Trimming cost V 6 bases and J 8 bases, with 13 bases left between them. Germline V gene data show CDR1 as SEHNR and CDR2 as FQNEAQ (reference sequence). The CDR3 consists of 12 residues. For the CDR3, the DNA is TGTGCCAGCAGGCGGGACGATCGAGGCTACACCTTC. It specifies CASRRDDRGYTF.

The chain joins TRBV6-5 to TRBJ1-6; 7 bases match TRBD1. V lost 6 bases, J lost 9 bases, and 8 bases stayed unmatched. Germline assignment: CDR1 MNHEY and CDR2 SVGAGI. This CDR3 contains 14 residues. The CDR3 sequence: CASRQGTVVSPLHF. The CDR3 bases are TGTGCCAGCAGGCAAGGGACAGTTGTTTCACCCCTCCACTTT.

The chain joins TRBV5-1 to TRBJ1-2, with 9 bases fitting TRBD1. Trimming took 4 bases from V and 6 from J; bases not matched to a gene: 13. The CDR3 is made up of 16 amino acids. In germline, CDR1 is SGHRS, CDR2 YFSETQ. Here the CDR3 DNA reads TGCGCCAGCAGCCCCACGCCCGGGACAGGGCTACATGGCTACACCTTC. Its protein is CASSPTPGTGLHGYTF.

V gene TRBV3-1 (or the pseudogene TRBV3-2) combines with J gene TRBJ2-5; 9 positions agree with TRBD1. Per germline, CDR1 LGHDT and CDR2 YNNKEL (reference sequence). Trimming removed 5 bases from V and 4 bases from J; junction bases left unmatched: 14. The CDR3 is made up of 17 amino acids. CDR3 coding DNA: TGTGCCAGCAGCTCTCAAACCGGGACAGGGCATAGAGAGACCCAGTACTTC. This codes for CASSSQTGTGHRETQYF.

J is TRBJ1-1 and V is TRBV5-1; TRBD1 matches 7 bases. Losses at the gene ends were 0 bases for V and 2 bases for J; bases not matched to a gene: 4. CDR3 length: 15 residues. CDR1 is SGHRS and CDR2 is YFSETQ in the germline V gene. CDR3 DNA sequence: TGCGCCAGCAGCTTGGAACGGACAGGCAACACTGAAGCTTTCTTT. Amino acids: CASSLERTGNTEAFF.

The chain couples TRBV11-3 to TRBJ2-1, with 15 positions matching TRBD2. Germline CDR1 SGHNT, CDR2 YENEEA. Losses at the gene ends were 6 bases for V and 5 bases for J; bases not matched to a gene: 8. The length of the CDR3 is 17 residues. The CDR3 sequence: CASSRGLAGGRHNEQFF. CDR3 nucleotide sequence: TGTGCCAGCAGTAGAGGACTAGCGGGAGGGAGGCACAATGAGCAGTTCTTC.

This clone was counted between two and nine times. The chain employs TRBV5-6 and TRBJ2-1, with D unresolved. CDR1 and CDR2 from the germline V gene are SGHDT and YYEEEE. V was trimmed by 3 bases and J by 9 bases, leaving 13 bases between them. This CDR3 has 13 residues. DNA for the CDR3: TGTGCCAGCAGCTCGAGGCCTCTTGGTGAGCAGTTCTTC. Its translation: CASSSRPLGEQFF. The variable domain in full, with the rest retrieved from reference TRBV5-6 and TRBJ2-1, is DAGVTQSPTHLIKTRGQQVTLRCSPKSGHDTVSWYQQALGQGPQFIFQYYEEEERQRGNFPDRFSGHQFPNYSSELNVNALLLGDSALYLCASSSRPLGEQFFGPGTRLTVL.

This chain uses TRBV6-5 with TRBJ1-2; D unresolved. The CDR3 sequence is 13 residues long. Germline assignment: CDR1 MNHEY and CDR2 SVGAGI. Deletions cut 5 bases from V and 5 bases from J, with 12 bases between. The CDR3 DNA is TGTGCCAGCAGTCCTACAGTATCTTATGGCTACACCTTC. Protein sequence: CASSPTVSYGYTF.